The subject of this entry is one TCR beta chain. Its antigen specificity is not known. Qualities for individual bases were not recorded, and no much larger clone is one base off. This sample was included in a study of primary melanoma T cells and metastatic recurrence (TCRdb year 2020). Context from the whole study: The cohort was made up of around 210 primary melanomas of stage T2 to T4, with thickness greater than 1 mm. Progression-free survival was the clinical outcome compared against the T-cell fraction measured by TCR beta sequencing. The study tested whether T-cell fraction and T-cell repertoire clonality in primary melanoma tumors predicted patient outcome. The sequencing-derived T-cell fraction was compared with histopathological grading of tumor-infiltrating lymphocytes. Findings and caveats that apply to the study as a whole: Progression-free survival was reportedly predicted by the tumor T-cell fraction independently of age, mitotic rate, ulceration and thickness. An effective T-cell-mediated antitumor response in primary melanoma was framed by the authors only as a suggestion, not a demonstrated mechanism. Reportedly, adding T-cell fraction to tumor thickness improved progression-free survival prediction more than adding any other histopathological variable did. Protection appeared to be conferred by a T-cell fraction above 20% regardless of ulceration status, mitotic rate or nodal disease.

Library generation was performed with the immunoSEQ multiplex PCR assay. Primary melanoma tumor tissue underwent high-throughput sequencing of the T-cell receptor beta chain. Concerning the study's data processing: Repertoire analyses included TCRB CDR3 sharing between samples and the distribution of insertions and deletions. A gradient-boosted model ranked the predictive value of the T-cell fraction against histopathological variables. The table comes from immuneACCESS by way of TCRdb, which keeps in-frame sequences with V and J called. Part of the clones is missing from these tables; in studies checked, under half for an unresolved V gene and the rest for unknown reasons. V and J calls and clone size are copied from that table; D and trimming were computed from the DNA. In this sample the table shows 600 to 800 clones, almost 80% of which occur a single time. Roughly half of the sample is in the top ten clones.

Patients had primary melanoma that had been surgically resected and was considered potentially curable but at risk of metastatic recurrence. The germline V gene sets CDR1 to SGHRS and CDR2 to YFSETQ. The CDR3 holds 16 amino acids from the cysteine to the phenylalanine. Solely the CDR3 DNA is kept, with 48 bases framed from the first base. V is reduced by 0 bases and J by 0 bases, leaving a spacing of 11 bases between them. The TCR was taken from a human donor with melanoma. This chain is built from TRBV5-1 and TRBJ2-3; TRBD2 could be the D gene, as 6 bases match. The sample taken for sequencing was melanoma tumor tissue. CDR3 loop: CASSLGISGSTDTQYF. The nucleotides read TGCGCCAGCAGCTTGGGCATTAGCGGAAGCACAGATACGCAGTATTTT.